This is a list of T cell receptor beta chains from one sample in a study of T-cell reconstitution after alpha-beta-depleted transplantation in children. TCRdb ran MiXCR on the PCR reads and lists one entry per CDR3 protein. The sample comprises nearly 250,000 distinct CDR3 sequences, 7.5% to 9.5% of which are singletons, and 6.3% rests with the top ten. The specimen was PBMCs, mostly from graft donor cells, collected 180 days after TCRalphabeta/CD19-depleted stem cell transplant. These TCRs come from a male patient under 18 who had a stem cell transplant for acute lymphoblastic leukemia, so the T cells may come from the graft donor. Both conserved end residues are part of each CDR3. A D gene is named only where the DNA matches it firmly.

D gene	V gene	CDR3 protein
.	TRBV19	CASSIDINNEQFF
.	TRBV7-9	CASSLLGGSYEQYF
.	TRBV3-1	CASSPAGRSTPVDTQYF
.	TRBV20-1	CSAHGEETQYF
TRBD1	TRBV4-1	CASSQEAGTEVKNIQYF
TRBD2	TRBV7-2	CASSPQTSGRFTDTQYF
.	TRBV10-3	CAISERILEQYF
.	TRBV20-1	CSARAGFSYNSPLHF
TRBD1	TRBV7-8	CASSPYPDRLSYEQYF
.	TRBV6-1	CASSEGTGRDNEQFF
TRBD1	TRBV4-2	CASSRTGTGHYEQYF
TRBD1	TRBV29-1	CSVRDRGRPTTDTQYF
.	TRBV6-1	CASSPGVRVMGQPQHF
.	TRBV7-9	CASTLGHLERETQYF
TRBD2	TRBV4-3	CASSWGGDIYNEQFF
.	TRBV12-3/TRBV12-4	CACSRGSRYEQYF
TRBD2	TRBV2	CASSELAGVSYEQYF
.	TRBV10-3	CAIGGGEKLFF
TRBD2	TRBV28	CASSLLAGLAGGRNNEQFF
TRBD1	TRBV28	CASSFFGNRGTLSNQPQHF
TRBD1	TRBV20-1	CSAKTGGVSQQYF
.	TRBV12-3/TRBV12-4	CASSLKMGAQHTDTQYF
.	TRBV18	CASSQGLGTEAFF